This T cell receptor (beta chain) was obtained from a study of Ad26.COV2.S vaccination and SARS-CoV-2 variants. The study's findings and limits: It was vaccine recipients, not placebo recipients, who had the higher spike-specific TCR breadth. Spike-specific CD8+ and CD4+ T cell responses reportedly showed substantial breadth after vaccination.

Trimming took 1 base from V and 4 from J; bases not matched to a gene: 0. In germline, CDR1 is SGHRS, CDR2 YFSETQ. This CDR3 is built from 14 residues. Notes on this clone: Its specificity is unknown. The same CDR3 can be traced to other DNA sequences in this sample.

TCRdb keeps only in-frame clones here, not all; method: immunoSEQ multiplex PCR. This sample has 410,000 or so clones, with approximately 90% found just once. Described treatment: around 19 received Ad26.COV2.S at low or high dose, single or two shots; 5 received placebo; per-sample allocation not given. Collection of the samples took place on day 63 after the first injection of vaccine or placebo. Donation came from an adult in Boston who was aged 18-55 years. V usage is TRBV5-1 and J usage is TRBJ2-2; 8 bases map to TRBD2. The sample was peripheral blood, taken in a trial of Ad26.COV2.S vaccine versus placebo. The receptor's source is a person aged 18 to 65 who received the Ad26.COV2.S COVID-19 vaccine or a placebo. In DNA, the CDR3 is TGCGCCAGCAGCTTGAGCGGGGGCACCGGGGAGCTGTTTTTT. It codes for CASSLSGGTGELFF.